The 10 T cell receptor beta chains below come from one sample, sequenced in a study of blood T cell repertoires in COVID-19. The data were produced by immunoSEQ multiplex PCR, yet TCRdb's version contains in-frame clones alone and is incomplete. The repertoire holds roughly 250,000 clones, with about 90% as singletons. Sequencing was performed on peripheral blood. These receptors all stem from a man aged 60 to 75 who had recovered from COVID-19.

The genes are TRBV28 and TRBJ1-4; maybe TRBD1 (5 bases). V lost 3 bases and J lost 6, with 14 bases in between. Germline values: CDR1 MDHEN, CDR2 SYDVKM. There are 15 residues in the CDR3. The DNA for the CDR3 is TGTGCCAGCAGTTTGTGGGGCAGCCTAGATGAAAAACTGTTTTTT. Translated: CASSLWGSLDEKLFF.

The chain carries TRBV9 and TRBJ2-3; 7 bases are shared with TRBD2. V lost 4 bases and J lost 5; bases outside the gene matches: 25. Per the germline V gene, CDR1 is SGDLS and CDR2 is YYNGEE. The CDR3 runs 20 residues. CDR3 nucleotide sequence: TGTGCCAGCAGCAGTAGCGGAAGAGGCCCCTCACGGGGGGTCGGAGATACGCAGTATTTT. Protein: CASSSSGRGPSRGVGDTQYF.

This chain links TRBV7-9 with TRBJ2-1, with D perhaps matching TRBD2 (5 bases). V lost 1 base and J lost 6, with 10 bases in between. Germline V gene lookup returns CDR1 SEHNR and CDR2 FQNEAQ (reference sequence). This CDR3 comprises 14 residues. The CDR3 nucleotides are TGTGCCAGCAGCTTAGTCGGGGTGGGCAATGAGCAGTTCTTC. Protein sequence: CASSLVGVGNEQFF.

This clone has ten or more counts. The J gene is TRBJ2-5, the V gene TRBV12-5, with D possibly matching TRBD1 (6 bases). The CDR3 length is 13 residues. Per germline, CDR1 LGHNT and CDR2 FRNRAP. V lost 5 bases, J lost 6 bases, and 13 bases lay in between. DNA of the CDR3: TGTGCTAGTGGTCCCTGGGGGCAGAAGACCCAGTACTTC. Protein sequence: CASGPWGQKTQYF.

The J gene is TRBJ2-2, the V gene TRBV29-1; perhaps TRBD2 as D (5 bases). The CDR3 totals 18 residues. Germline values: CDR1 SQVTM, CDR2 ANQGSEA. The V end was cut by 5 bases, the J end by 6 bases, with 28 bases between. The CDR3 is CSVLRRPTGIGVSGELFF. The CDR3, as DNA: TGCAGCGTTTTACGCCGACCAACCGGGATTGGAGTTTCCGGGGAGCTGTTTTTT.

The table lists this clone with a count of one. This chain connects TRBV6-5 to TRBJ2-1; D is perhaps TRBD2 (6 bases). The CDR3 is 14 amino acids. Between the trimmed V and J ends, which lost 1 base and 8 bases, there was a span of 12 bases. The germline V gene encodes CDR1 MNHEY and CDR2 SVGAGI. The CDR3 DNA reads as TGTGCCAGCAGTTACTTCGGAACGGGGGATGAGCAGTTCTTC. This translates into CASSYFGTGDEQFF.

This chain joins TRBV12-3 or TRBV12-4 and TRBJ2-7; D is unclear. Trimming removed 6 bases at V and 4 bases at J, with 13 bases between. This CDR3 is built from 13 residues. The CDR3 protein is CASSEVPEYEQYF. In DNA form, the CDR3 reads TGTGCCAGCAGCGAGGTCCCGGAGTACGAGCAGTACTTC.

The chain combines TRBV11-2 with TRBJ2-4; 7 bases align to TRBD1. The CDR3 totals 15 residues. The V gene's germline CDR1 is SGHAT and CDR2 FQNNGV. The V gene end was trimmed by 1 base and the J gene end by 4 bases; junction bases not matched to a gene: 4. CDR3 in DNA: TGTGCCAGCAGCTTAGGTCCGACAGGGAAAAACATTCAGTACTTC. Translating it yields CASSLGPTGKNIQYF.

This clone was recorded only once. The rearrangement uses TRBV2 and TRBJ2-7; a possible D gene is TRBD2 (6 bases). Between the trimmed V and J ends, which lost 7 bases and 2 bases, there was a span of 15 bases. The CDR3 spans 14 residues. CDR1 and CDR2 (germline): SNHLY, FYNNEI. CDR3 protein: CASMFGGSTYEQYF. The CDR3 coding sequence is TGTGCCAGCATGTTCGGGGGAAGTACCTACGAGCAGTACTTC.

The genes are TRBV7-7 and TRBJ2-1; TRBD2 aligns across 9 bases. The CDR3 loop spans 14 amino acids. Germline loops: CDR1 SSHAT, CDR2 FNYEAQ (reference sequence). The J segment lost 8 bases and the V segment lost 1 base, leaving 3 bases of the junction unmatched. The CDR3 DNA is TGTGCCAGCAGCTTAGGGCGGGGGGGATATGAGCAGTTCTTC. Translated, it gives CASSLGRGGYEQFF.